This T cell receptor beta chain was sequenced in a study of blood T cell repertoires in COVID-19. Study context: Material from acute and convalescent COVID-19 was sourced from the United States, Italy and Spain. T cells, B-cell-depleted T cells, or PBMCs provided the cDNA or gDNA that served as material.

The protocol was immunoSEQ multiplex PCR, while the TCRdb copy is restricted to in-frame clones and leaves out a portion. Altogether 250,000 or so clones are present, about 87% being singletons, with the ten largest covering 3.1%. The study drew participants aged about 18 to 89 years from fewer than 30 US areas. Cohort assignment relied on participant-reported clinical history. Germline V gene data show CDR1 as SGHKS and CDR2 as YYEKEE (reference sequence). V was cut by 1 base and J by 0 bases, with 6 bases left in between. The CDR3 has 14 amino acids. The sequence was collected from a woman aged 40 to 50 who had been exposed to COVID-19. The chain joins TRBV5-5 to TRBJ2-3; D is undetermined. Sequencing was done on a sample of PBMCs or T cells enriched from blood (not recorded which). CDR3 nucleotide sequence: TGTGCCAGCAGCTTGCAGGCGAGCACAGATACGCAGTATTTT. Amino acid sequence: CASSLQASTDTQYF.